In its sample, the clone carrying this T cell receptor beta chain was seen a few times. Trimming left V 2 bases short and J 7 bases short, with 12 bases between. Germline CDR1 and CDR2: MNHNY and SVGAGI (reference sequence). The CDR3 is 14 residues long. The sample belongs to a study of T cells of healthy individuals. MiXCR, applied by TCRdb to the 5' RACE reads, yields one record per CDR3 protein. Of about 82,000 distinct CDR3 sequences listed, roughly 5% are singletons. The J gene is TRBJ1-5, the V gene TRBV6-6; possibly TRBD1 for D (6 bases). The clonotype comes from a female donor in good health. The CDR3 region has the DNA TGTGCCAGCAGTTACGTACAGGGAGGCCAGCCCCAGCATTTT. Encoded protein: CASSYVQGGQPQHF.